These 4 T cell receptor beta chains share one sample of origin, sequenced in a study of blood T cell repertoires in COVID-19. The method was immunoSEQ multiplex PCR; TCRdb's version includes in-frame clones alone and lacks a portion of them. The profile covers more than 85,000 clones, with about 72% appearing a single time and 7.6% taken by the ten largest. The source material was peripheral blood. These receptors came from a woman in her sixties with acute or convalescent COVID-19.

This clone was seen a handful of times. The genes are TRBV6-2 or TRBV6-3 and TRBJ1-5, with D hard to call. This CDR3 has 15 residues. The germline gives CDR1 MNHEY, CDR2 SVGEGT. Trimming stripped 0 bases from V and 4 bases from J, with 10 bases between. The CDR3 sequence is CASSYSSQINQPQHF. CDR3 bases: TGTGCCAGCAGTTACTCTTCACAGATTAATCAGCCCCAGCATTTT.

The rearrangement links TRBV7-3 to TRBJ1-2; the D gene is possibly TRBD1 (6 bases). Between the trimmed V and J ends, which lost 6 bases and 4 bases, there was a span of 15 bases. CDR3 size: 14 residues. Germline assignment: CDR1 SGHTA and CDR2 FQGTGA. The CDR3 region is CASSPGVGAYGYTF. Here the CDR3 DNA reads TGTGCCAGCAGTCCAGGGGTAGGCGCCTATGGCTACACCTTC. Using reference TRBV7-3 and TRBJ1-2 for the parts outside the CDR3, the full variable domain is GAGVSQTPSNKVTEKGKYVELRCDPISGHTALYWYRQSLGQGPEFLIYFQGTGAADDSGLPNDRFFAVRPEGSVSTLKIQRTERGDSAVYLCASSPGVGAYGYTFGSGTRLTVV.

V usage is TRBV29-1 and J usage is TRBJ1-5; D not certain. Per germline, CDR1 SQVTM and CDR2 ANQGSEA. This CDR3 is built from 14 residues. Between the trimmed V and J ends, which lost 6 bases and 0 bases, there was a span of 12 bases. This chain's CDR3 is CSVMEDSSNQPQHF. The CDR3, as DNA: TGCAGCGTGATGGAGGACTCTAGCAATCAGCCCCAGCATTTT.

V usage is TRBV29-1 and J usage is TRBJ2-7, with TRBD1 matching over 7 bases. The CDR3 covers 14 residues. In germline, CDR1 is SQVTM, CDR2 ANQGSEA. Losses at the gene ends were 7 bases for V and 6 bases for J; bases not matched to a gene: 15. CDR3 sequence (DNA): TGCAGCGGAATGACAGGGCACGGTGGGGGCGAGCAGTACTTC. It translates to CSGMTGHGGGEQYF.